This T cell receptor beta chain was sequenced in a study of blood T cell repertoires in COVID-19. J was trimmed by 7 bases and V by 7 bases; bases with no gene match: 15. The CDR3 consists of 16 residues. In germline, CDR1 is LGHDT, CDR2 YNNKEL (reference sequence). In the authors' workflow: Reference gene primer amplification yielded estimated nucleated cell counts. The repertoire was sequenced with immunoSEQ multiplex PCR; TCRdb's copy has only in-frame clones and lacks some. Clone size and the V and J calls come from that table; the DNA yielded D and trimming. The sample has 200,000 to 250,000 clones; 80% to 90% are singletons.

The source is a woman aged 40-49 years with acute COVID-19. Sequencing input: PBMCs or T cells enriched from blood (not recorded which). V gene TRBV3-1 (or the pseudogene TRBV3-2) combines with J gene TRBJ2-4; TRBD1 aligns across 8 bases. CDR3 sequence: CASTRRLGQGANIQYF. As DNA, the CDR3 is TGTGCCAGCACCCGGCGTTTGGGGCAGGGGGCCAACATTCAGTACTTC.